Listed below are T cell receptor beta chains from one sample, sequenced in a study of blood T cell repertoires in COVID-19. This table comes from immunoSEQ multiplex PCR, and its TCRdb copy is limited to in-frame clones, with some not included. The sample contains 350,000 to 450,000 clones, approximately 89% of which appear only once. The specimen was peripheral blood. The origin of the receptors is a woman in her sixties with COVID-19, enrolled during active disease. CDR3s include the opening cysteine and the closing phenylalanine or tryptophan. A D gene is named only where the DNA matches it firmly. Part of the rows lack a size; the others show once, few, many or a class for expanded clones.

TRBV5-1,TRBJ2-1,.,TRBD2,CASSPGGESNEQFF,TGCGCCAGCAGCCCCGGGGGGGAGTCCAATGAGCAGTTCTTC
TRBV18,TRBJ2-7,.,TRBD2,CASFPQDERGSYEQYF,TGTGCCAGCTTCCCCCAGGATGAGCGGGGGAGCTACGAGCAGTACTTC
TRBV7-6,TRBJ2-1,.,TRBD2,CASSSGLAGGLNEQFF,TGTGCCAGCAGCTCGGGACTAGCGGGGGGGCTCAATGAGCAGTTCTTC
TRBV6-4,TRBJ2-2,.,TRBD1,CASSDSGQTNTGELFF,TGTGCCAGCAGTGACTCGGGACAGACTAACACCGGGGAGCTGTTTTTT
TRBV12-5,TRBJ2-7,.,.,CASGLNTYEQYF,TGTGCTAGTGGTTTAAACACGTACGAGCAGTACTTC
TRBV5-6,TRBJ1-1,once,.,CASARNTEAFF,TGTGCCAGCGCTAGGAACACTGAAGCTTTCTTT
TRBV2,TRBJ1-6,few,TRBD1,CASSGDRVENSPLHF,TGTGCCAGCAGCGGAGACAGGGTCGAAAATTCACCCCTCCACTTT
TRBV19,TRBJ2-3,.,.,CASSIGETTSTDTQYF,TGTGCCAGTAGTATCGGGGAGACAACAAGCACAGATACGCAGTATTTT
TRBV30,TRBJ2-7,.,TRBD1,CAWSVRVQTGGNEQYF,TGTGCCTGGAGTGTACGGGTACAGACAGGGGGCAACGAGCAGTACTTC
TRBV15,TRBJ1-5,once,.,CATSRGAGGNNQPQHF,TGTGCCACCAGCAGAGGGGCGGGGGGGAACAATCAGCCCCAGCATTTT
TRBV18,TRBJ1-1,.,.,CASSPPELNTEAFF,TGTGCCAGCTCACCACCGGAGTTGAACACTGAAGCTTTCTTT
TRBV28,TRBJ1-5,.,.,CASMTGDLSNQPQHF,TGTGCCAGCATGACTGGAGACCTTAGCAATCAGCCCCAGCATTTT
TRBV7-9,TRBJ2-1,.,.,CASSYDMGREQFF,TGTGCCAGCAGCTACGATATGGGGCGGGAGCAGTTCTTC
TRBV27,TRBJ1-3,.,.,CASSPSTGTGNTIYF,TGTGCCAGCAGCCCGAGCACAGGGACGGGAAACACCATATATTTT
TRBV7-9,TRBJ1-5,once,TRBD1,CASSLGSAGGGQPQHF,TGTGCCAGCAGCTTAGGGTCCGCAGGGGGAGGACAGCCCCAGCATTTT
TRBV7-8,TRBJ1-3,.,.,CASSPGVSSGNTIYF,TGTGCCAGCAGCCCCGGTGTTAGCTCTGGAAACACCATATATTTT
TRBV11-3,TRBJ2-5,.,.,CASSLGGSQETQYF,TGTGCCAGCAGCTTAGGCGGCAGTCAAGAGACCCAGTACTTC
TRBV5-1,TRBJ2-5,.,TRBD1,CASSLQTGTGPQETQYF,TGCGCCAGCAGCCTGCAAACCGGGACAGGGCCGCAAGAGACCCAGTACTTC
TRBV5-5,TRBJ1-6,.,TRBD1,CASSLRYGGQINSPLHF,TGTGCCAGCAGCTTGAGATATGGGGGACAGATTAATTCACCCCTCCACTTT
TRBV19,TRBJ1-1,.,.,CASTLQGRETEAFF,TGTGCCAGTACCCTGCAGGGGAGGGAGACTGAAGCTTTCTTT
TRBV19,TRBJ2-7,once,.,CASSVVGDYEQYF,TGTGCCAGTTCCGTTGTAGGGGACTACGAGCAGTACTTC
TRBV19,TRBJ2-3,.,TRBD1,CASALRGGDTQYF,TGTGCCAGCGCGCTAAGAGGGGGCGATACGCAGTATTTT
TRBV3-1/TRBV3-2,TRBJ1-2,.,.,CASSQGSGYYGYTF,TGTGCCAGCAGCCAAGGCTCGGGTTACTATGGCTACACCTTC
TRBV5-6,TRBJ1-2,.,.,CASSPGLANYGYTF,TGTGCCAGCAGCCCGGGACTGGCCAACTATGGCTACACCTTC
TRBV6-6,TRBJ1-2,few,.,CASSLAGTSDYGYTF,TGTGCCAGCAGTTTGGCAGGGACATCCGACTATGGCTACACCTTC
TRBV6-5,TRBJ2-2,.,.,CASRQGRGTGELFF,TGTGCCAGTCGTCAGGGGCGCGGCACCGGGGAGCTGTTTTTT
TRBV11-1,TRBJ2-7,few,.,CASSNRHYEQYF,TGTGCCAGCAGCAACCGACACTACGAGCAGTACTTC
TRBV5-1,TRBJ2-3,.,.,CASSFPGQDTQYF,TGCGCCAGCAGCTTCCCAGGGCAGGATACGCAGTATTTT
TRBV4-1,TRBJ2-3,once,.,CASSQERGQDTQYF,TGCGCCAGCAGCCAAGAAAGGGGCCAAGATACGCAGTATTTT
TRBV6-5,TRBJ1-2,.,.,CASSYVDRNYGYTF,TGTGCCAGCAGTTACGTCGACAGGAACTATGGCTACACCTTC
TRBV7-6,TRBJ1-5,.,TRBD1,CASSLGTGGGQPQHF,TGTGCCAGCAGCCTCGGGACAGGGGGTGGTCAGCCCCAGCATTTT
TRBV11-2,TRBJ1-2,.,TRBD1,CASRIQGADGYTF,TGTGCCAGCAGAATACAGGGGGCGGATGGCTACACCTTC
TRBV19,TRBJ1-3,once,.,CASSMFPGYSGNTIYF,TGTGCCAGTAGTATGTTCCCAGGGTACTCTGGAAACACCATATATTTT
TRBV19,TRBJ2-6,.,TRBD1,CASSNLSPTGGREGWANVLTF,TGTGCCAGTAGTAACCTAAGTCCGACAGGGGGGCGCGAGGGCTGGGCCAACGTCCTGACTTTC
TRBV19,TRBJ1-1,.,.,CASSHVSPVNTEAFF,TGTGCCAGTAGTCATGTCTCCCCGGTGAACACTGAAGCTTTCTTT
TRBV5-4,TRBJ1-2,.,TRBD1,CASSSADRESHGYTF,TGTGCCAGCAGCTCTGCGGACAGGGAGAGCCACGGCTACACCTTC
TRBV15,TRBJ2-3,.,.,CATSRDARNTDTQYF,TGTGCCACCAGCAGAGATGCGCGGAACACAGATACGCAGTATTTT